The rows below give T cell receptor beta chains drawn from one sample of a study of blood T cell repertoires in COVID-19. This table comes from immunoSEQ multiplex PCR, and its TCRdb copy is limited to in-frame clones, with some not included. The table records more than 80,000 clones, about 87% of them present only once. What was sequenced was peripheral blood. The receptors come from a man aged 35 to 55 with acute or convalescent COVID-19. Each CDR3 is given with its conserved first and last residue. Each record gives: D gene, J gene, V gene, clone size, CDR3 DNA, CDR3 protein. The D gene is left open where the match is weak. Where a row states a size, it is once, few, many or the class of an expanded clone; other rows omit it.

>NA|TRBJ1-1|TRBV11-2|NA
TGTGCCAGCAGCTTAGATCTTCGTAGTGAAGCTTTCTTT
CASSLDLRSEAFF
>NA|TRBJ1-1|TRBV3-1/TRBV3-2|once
TGTGCCAGCAGCCCGCGACTAGACACTGAAGCTTTCTTT
CASSPRLDTEAFF
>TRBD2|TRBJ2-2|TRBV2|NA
TGTGCCAGCAGACTAACTAGCGGGCGGATCACCGGGGAGCTGTTTTTT
CASRLTSGRITGELFF
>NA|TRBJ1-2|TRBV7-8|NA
TGTGCCAGCAGCTTAGCGTCGGGGTACGGTGGCTACACCTTC
CASSLASGYGGYTF
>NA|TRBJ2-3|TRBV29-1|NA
TGCAGCGGGGCAGGGGGGACCGGCACAGATACGCAGTATTTT
CSGAGGTGTDTQYF
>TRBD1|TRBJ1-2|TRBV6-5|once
TGTGCCAGCAGTACGCCGGGACAGGGAAAGTATGGCTACACCTTC
CASSTPGQGKYGYTF
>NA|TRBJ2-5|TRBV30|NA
TGTGCCTGGACCCCGACTAGTGGGTGGGGAGAGACCCAGTACTTC
CAWTPTSGWGETQYF
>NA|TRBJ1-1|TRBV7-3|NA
TGTGCCAGCAGCTTCCGACAGTACACTGAAGCTTTCTTT
CASSFRQYTEAFF
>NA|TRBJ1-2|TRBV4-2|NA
TGTGCCAGCAGCCAAGAGCAGGATATGGATGGCTACACCTTC
CASSQEQDMDGYTF
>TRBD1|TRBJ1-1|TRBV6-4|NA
TGTGCCAGCAGGACCGACAGGGGGGGGACTGAAGCTTTCTTT
CASRTDRGGTEAFF
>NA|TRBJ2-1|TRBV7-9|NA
TGTGCCAGCAGCTTAGAAGCCGGGAATGAGCAGTTCTTC
CASSLEAGNEQFF
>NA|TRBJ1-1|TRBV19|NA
TGTGCCGTTTATTCTTGGGAGGTCCCTGAAGCTTTCTTT
CAVYSWEVPEAFF
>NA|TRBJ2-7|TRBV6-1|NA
TGTGCCAGCAGTGAAGCCGGCGGGGACCCCTACGAGCAGTACTTC
CASSEAGGDPYEQYF
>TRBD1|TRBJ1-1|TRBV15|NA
TGTGCCACCAGCAGAGTGGAGGGGGCGAACACTGAAGCTTTCTTT
CATSRVEGANTEAFF
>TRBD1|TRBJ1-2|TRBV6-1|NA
TGTGCCAGCAGTGAAGCACAGGGGACTGGCTACACCTTC
CASSEAQGTGYTF
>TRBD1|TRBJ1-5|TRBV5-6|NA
TGTGCCAGCAGCAGAACGACAGGGGGCGCGGGACAGCCCCAGCATTTT
CASSRTTGGAGQPQHF
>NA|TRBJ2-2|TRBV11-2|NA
TGTGCCAGCAGCGCCTTACCGGCGGGCACCGGGGAGCTGTTTTTT
CASSALPAGTGELFF